These T cell receptor beta chains were read from a single sample in a study of blood T cells in healthy people across ages. TCRdb reprocessed the 5' RACE reads with MiXCR, giving one entry per CDR3 protein. The sample lists 1.2 million to 1.5 million distinct CDR3 sequences, approximately 42% occurring once. The source material was blood. The source of these receptors is a woman between 18 and 30 years old in good health. The CDR3 runs from the conserved cysteine through the conserved F or W. The D gene is left open where the match is weak. The size field is filled for only some rows; it gives once, few, many or a size class.

CASSYGGGTDTQYF	TGTGCCAGCAGTTACGGAGGGGGTACAGATACGCAGTATTTT	NA	TRBJ2-3	TRBV6-2/TRBV6-3	NA
CASSLSASRWETQYF	TGTGCCAGCAGTTTATCCGCTTCTAGGTGGGAGACCCAGTACTTC	few	TRBJ2-5	TRBV27	NA
CASSKDRLLAKNIQYF	TGTGCCAGCAGTAAGGACAGGCTCCTAGCCAAAAACATTCAGTACTTC	few	TRBJ2-4	TRBV28	TRBD1
CASSLGYQAGSTDTQYF	TGTGCCAGCAGTTTAGGTTACCAGGCAGGAAGCACAGATACGCAGTATTTT	few	TRBJ2-3	TRBV28	NA
CASSQSLSEYNEQFF	TGTGCCAGCAGCCAAAGCCTTTCTGAATACAATGAGCAGTTCTTC	few	TRBJ2-1	TRBV3-1	NA
CAWSQRGNEQFF	TGTGCCTGGAGCCAGCGGGGGAATGAGCAGTTCTTC	NA	TRBJ2-1	TRBV30	TRBD2
CASRSSGNTDTQYF	TGTGCCAGCAGATCTAGCGGGAACACAGATACGCAGTATTTT	NA	TRBJ2-3	TRBV6-1	TRBD2
CASSPWGGGGKETQYF	TGTGCCAGCAGCCCCTGGGGTGGCGGGGGAAAAGAGACCCAGTACTTC	NA	TRBJ2-5	TRBV7-3	TRBD2
CSARGLAGDGYNEQFF	TGCAGTGCTAGGGGTTTAGCGGGAGACGGTTACAATGAGCAGTTCTTC	NA	TRBJ2-1	TRBV20-1	TRBD2
CSARQALAGGAHEQYF	TGCAGTGCTAGACAGGCCCTAGCGGGGGGGGCCCACGAGCAGTACTTC	NA	TRBJ2-7	TRBV20-1	TRBD2
CASSRGGRAQYNEQFF	TGTGCCAGCAGCCGGGGAGGACGAGCCCAATACAATGAGCAGTTCTTC	NA	TRBJ2-1	TRBV14	NA
CASSFDNTSGSTDTQYF	TGCGCCAGCAGCTTCGACAATACTAGCGGGAGCACAGATACGCAGTATTTT	NA	TRBJ2-3	TRBV5-1	TRBD2
CSARDRYWEMEGDTQYF	TGCAGTGCTAGAGATCGGTATTGGGAAATGGAAGGGGATACGCAGTATTTT	few	TRBJ2-3	TRBV20-1	NA
CASSSLLAGLYNEQFF	TGTGCCAGCAGCAGTCTCCTAGCGGGGCTTTATAATGAGCAGTTCTTC	NA	TRBJ2-1	TRBV7-2	TRBD2
CASSPIFRQRSTDTQYF	TGTGCCAGCAGCCCCATCTTCAGGCAAAGAAGCACAGATACGCAGTATTTT	NA	TRBJ2-3	TRBV7-6	NA
CASSVSPGASGNDEQYF	TGTGCCAGCAGCGTCTCCCCAGGGGCTAGCGGAAACGACGAGCAGTACTTC	NA	TRBJ2-7	TRBV9	NA
CASSVDRVLFQPQHF	TGTGCCAGCAGCGTAGACAGGGTCTTGTTTCAGCCCCAGCATTTT	few	TRBJ1-5	TRBV5-5	TRBD1
CASSQDPDGYSGNTIYF	TGTGCCAGCAGCCAAGATCCGGACGGATACTCTGGAAACACCATATATTTT	NA	TRBJ1-3	TRBV4-2	NA
CASRPYSNQPQHF	TGTGCCAGCAGACCCTATAGCAATCAGCCCCAGCATTTT	few	TRBJ1-5	TRBV2	NA
CASSFPTSGDYNEQFF	TGTGCCAGCAGTTTCCCCACTAGCGGGGATTACAATGAGCAGTTCTTC	NA	TRBJ2-1	TRBV12-3/TRBV12-4	TRBD2
CATKKGGGGDSYNEQYF	TGTGCCACCAAGAAAGGGGGAGGGGGGGACTCCTACAATGAGCAGTACTTC	once	TRBJ2-7	TRBV12-3/TRBV12-4	NA
CAIRDRDNYGYTF	TGTGCCATCCGGGACAGGGATAACTATGGCTACACCTTC	NA	TRBJ1-2	TRBV6-5	TRBD1
CSVVEGQLNTEAFF	TGCAGCGTTGTGGAGGGACAGTTAAACACTGAAGCTTTCTTT	NA	TRBJ1-1	TRBV29-1	TRBD1
CASSFSAGEAKNIQYF	TGTGCCAGCAGCTTTAGTGCAGGGGAAGCCAAAAACATTCAGTACTTC	few	TRBJ2-4	TRBV7-2	NA
CASSLSGGRVPTYEQYF	TGTGCCAGCAGCCTATCCGGAGGGAGGGTCCCGACCTACGAGCAGTACTTC	few	TRBJ2-7	TRBV3-1	TRBD2
CSARFPGQGQLFF	TGCAGCGCCCGCTTTCCGGGACAGGGTCAACTGTTTTTT	NA	TRBJ1-4	TRBV29-1	TRBD1
CATSVHYNEQFF	TGTGCCACCAGTGTCCACTACAATGAGCAGTTCTTC	NA	TRBJ2-1	TRBV24-1	NA
CASSASDRGSYGYTF	TGTGCCAGCAGTGCCTCGGACAGGGGCTCCTATGGCTACACCTTC	few	TRBJ1-2	TRBV6-1	TRBD1
CASITEGGRSDTQYF	TGCGCCAGCATCACCGAGGGGGGGCGCTCAGATACGCAGTATTTT	few	TRBJ2-3	TRBV5-1	NA
CASSRLAGVTGPPQFF	TGCGCCAGCAGCCGGCTAGCGGGAGTGACAGGCCCACCTCAGTTCTTC	few	TRBJ2-1	TRBV4-1	TRBD2
CASSYFEYNEQFF	TGTGCCAGCAGTTACTTTGAATACAATGAGCAGTTCTTC	NA	TRBJ2-1	TRBV6-5	NA
CASGGAGLYRETQYF	TGTGCCAGCGGAGGGGCAGGGTTGTATCGAGAGACCCAGTACTTC	once	TRBJ2-5	TRBV2	NA
CASSRTGASGSAGELFF	TGTGCCAGCAGCCGAACGGGGGCTAGCGGGAGCGCCGGGGAGCTGTTTTTT	few	TRBJ2-2	TRBV11-2	TRBD2
CASSPLVGETQYF	TGTGCCAGCAGTCCTCTAGTGGGGGAGACCCAGTACTTC	NA	TRBJ2-5	TRBV6-2/TRBV6-3	NA
CASSSTPGQGQSGEKLFF	TGTGCCAGCAGTTCCACACCGGGACAGGGTCAATCGGGTGAAAAACTGTTTTTT	few	TRBJ1-4	TRBV27	TRBD1
CATAVGSYNEQFF	TGTGCCACTGCGGTTGGCTCCTACAATGAGCAGTTCTTC	NA	TRBJ2-1	TRBV11-2	NA
CATSLDRTEETQYF	TGTGCCACCAGCCTGGACAGGACCGAAGAGACCCAGTACTTC	NA	TRBJ2-5	TRBV15	TRBD1
CASSQVDRGWNTEAFF	TGTGCCAGCAGCCAGGTCGACAGGGGTTGGAACACTGAAGCTTTCTTT	NA	TRBJ1-1	TRBV4-2	TRBD1
CSVVPDRVLAEAFF	TGCAGCGTTGTTCCGGACAGGGTTTTAGCTGAAGCTTTCTTT	few	TRBJ1-1	TRBV29-1	TRBD1
CAGSKDSAEQFF	TGTGCCGGCAGTAAAGATAGCGCTGAGCAGTTCTTC	NA	TRBJ2-1	TRBV6-5	NA
CSARVGKRSNQPQHF	TGCAGTGCTAGAGTTGGAAAGCGTAGCAATCAGCCCCAGCATTTT	few	TRBJ1-5	TRBV20-1	NA
CASSPWTSGASYNEQFF	TGTGCCAGCAGCCCTTGGACTAGCGGGGCCTCCTACAATGAGCAGTTCTTC	few	TRBJ2-1	TRBV9	TRBD2
CASRDPGSVEFF	TGTGCCAGCAGGGACCCGGGCTCAGTGGAGTTCTTC	NA	TRBJ2-1	TRBV7-8	NA
CASSEDSGGFYEQYF	TGTGCCAGCAGCGAAGACTCAGGGGGCTTCTACGAGCAGTACTTC	few	TRBJ2-7	TRBV3-1	TRBD1
CASSHGPLVAAPQETQYF	TGTGCCAGCAGCCATGGCCCTTTGGTAGCGGCCCCCCAAGAGACCCAGTACTTC	NA	TRBJ2-5	TRBV4-2	NA
CATDRTGAYGYTF	TGTGCCACCGACAGGACAGGGGCCTATGGCTACACCTTC	NA	TRBJ1-2	TRBV2	TRBD1
CASSLGGKEFSYEQYF	TGTGCCAGCAGCTTAGGGGGGAAAGAATTCTCCTACGAGCAGTACTTC	NA	TRBJ2-7	TRBV5-5	NA